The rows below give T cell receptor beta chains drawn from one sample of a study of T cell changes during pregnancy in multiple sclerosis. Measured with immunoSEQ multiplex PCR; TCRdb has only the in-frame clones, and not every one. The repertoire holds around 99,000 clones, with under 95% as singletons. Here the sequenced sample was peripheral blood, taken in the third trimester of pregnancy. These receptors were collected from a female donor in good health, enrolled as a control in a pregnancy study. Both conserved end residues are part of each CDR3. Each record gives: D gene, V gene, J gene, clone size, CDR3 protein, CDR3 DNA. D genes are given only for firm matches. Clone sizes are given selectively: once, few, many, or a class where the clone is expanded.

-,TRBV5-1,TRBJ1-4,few,CASSLEGENNEKLFF,TGCGCCAGCAGCTTGGAAGGAGAGAATAATGAAAAACTGTTTTTT
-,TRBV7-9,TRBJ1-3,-,CASSSTDSGNTIYF,TGTGCCAGCAGCTCGACAGATTCTGGAAACACCATATATTTT
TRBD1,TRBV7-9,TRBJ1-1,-,CASSPGQGPSEAFF,TGTGCCAGCAGCCCCGGACAGGGTCCGTCTGAAGCTTTCTTT
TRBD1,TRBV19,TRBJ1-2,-,CASSSGQGGTANYGYTF,TGTGCCAGTAGCTCGGGACAGGGGGGTACGGCTAACTATGGCTACACCTTC
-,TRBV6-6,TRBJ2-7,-,CASSQAGGPYEQYF,TGTGCCAGCAGCCAGGCAGGAGGTCCCTACGAGCAGTACTTC
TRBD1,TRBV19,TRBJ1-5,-,CASRDRALVQPQHF,TGTGCCAGCAGGGACAGGGCGTTGGTGCAGCCCCAGCATTTT
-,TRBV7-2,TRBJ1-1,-,CASSPPPSRGEAFF,TGTGCCAGCAGCCCCCCGCCCTCTAGGGGTGAAGCTTTCTTT
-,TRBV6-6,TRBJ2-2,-,CASSYSGNSNTGELFF,TGTGCCAGCAGTTATTCCGGGAATTCGAACACCGGGGAGCTGTTTTTT
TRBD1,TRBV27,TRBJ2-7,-,CASSPGQGYEQYF,TGTGCCAGCAGTCCCGGACAGGGCTACGAGCAGTACTTC
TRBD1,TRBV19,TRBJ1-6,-,CASSQGGRYNSPLHF,TGTGCCAGTAGTCAGGGGGGTCGTTATAATTCACCCCTCCACTTT
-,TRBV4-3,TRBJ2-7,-,CASSQERMGVEQYF,TGCGCCAGCAGCCAAGAAAGAATGGGAGTCGAGCAGTACTTC
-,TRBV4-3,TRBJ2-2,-,CASSQTFRQSLGGGELFF,TGCGCCAGCAGCCAGACGTTCCGACAGAGCCTAGGGGGCGGGGAGCTGTTTTTT
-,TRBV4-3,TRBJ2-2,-,CASSPGWGELFF,TGCGCCAGCAGCCCGGGGTGGGGGGAGCTGTTTTTT
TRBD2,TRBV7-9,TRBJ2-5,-,CASSLVGGGPQETQYF,TGTGCCAGCAGCTTAGTAGGCGGGGGGCCCCAAGAGACCCAGTACTTC
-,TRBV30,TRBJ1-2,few,CAWSWADNYGYTF,TGTGCCTGGAGTTGGGCAGATAACTATGGCTACACCTTC
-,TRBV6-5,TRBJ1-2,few,CASIVEDSGVNGYTF,TGTGCCAGCATCGTTGAGGACAGCGGCGTCAATGGCTACACCTTC
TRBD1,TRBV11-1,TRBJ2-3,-,CASSREAGGASDTQYF,TGTGCCAGCAGCCGGGAAGCAGGGGGCGCGTCCGATACGCAGTATTTT
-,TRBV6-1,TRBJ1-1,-,CASIRTERNTEAFF,TGTGCCAGCATCCGGACAGAACGGAACACTGAAGCTTTCTTT
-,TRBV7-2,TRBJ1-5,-,CASSSQYSNQPQHF,TGTGCCAGCAGCTCCCAGTATAGCAATCAGCCCCAGCATTTT
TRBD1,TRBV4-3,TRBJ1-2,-,CASSQGTGALHGYTF,TGCGCCAGCAGCCAAGGTACAGGGGCTTTACATGGCTACACCTTC
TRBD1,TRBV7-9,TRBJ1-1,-,CASSLRGTASNTEAFF,TGTGCCAGCAGCTTAAGGGGGACAGCCTCGAACACTGAAGCTTTCTTT
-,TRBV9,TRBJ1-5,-,CASSVERDNQPQHF,TGTGCCAGCAGCGTAGAGAGGGACAATCAGCCCCAGCATTTT
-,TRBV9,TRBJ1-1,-,CASSVEGVDTEAFF,TGTGCCAGCAGCGTAGAGGGGGTGGACACTGAAGCTTTCTTT
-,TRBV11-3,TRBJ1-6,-,CASRSPGINSPLHF,TGTGCCAGCAGGAGCCCCGGTATCAATTCACCCCTCCACTTT
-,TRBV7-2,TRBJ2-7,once,CASRPAGRNYEQYF,TGTGCCAGCAGACCTGCCGGGAGAAACTACGAGCAGTACTTC
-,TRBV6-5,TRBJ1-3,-,CASSSEWGNTIYF,TGTGCCAGCAGCTCGGAGTGGGGAAACACCATATATTTT
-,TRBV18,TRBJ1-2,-,CASSTGLDYGYTF,TGTGCCAGCTCAACAGGGTTGGACTATGGCTACACCTTC
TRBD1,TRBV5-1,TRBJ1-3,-,CASSSGQGASGNTIYF,TGCGCCAGCAGCTCTGGACAGGGGGCCTCTGGAAACACCATATATTTT
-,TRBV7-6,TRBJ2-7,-,CASSLDQRVEQYF,TGTGCCAGCAGCTTAGACCAGCGGGTCGAGCAGTACTTC
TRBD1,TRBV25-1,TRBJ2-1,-,CASSARTGSHFF,TGTGCCAGCAGTGCAAGGACAGGGAGTCACTTCTTC
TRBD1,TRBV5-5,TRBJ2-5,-,CASRPGQGVQETQYF,TGTGCCAGCAGACCTGGACAGGGGGTTCAAGAGACCCAGTACTTC
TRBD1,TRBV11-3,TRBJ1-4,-,CASSLASGQPNEKLFF,TGTGCCAGCAGCTTAGCTTCGGGACAGCCTAATGAAAAACTGTTTTTT
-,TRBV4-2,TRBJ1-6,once,CASSQVGGNNSPLHF,TGTGCCAGCAGCCAAGTTGGAGGGAATAATTCACCCCTCCACTTT
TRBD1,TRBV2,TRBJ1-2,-,CASGLGQGADGYTF,TGTGCCAGCGGGCTGGGACAGGGGGCCGATGGCTACACCTTC
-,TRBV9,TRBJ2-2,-,CASSTRPDRIGIGELFF,TGTGCCAGCAGCACTCGTCCCGACAGGATTGGTATCGGGGAGCTGTTTTTT
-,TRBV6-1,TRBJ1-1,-,CASSELAYYPEAFF,TGTGCCAGCAGTGAACTGGCTTACTACCCGGAAGCTTTCTTT
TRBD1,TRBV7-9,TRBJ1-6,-,CASSLGDRGYNSPLHF,TGTGCCAGCAGCTTAGGGGACAGGGGTTATAATTCACCCCTCCACTTT
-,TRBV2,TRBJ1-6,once,CASSVTASNSPLHF,TGTGCCAGCAGTGTGACAGCCAGTAATTCACCCCTCCACTTT
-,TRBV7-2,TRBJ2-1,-,CASSTEGGFNEQFF,TGTGCCAGCAGCACAGAGGGCGGATTCAATGAGCAGTTCTTC
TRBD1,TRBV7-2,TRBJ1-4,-,CASSLHRTGTGSGKLFF,TGTGCCAGCAGCCTACACCGGACCGGGACAGGGTCAGGCAAACTGTTTTTT
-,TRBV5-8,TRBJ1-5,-,CASSLAGQGHQPQHF,TGTGCCAGCAGCTTGGCCGGGCAGGGCCATCAGCCCCAGCATTTT
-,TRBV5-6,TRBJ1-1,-,CASSLIEVDTEAFF,TGTGCCAGCAGCTTGATTGAGGTAGACACTGAAGCTTTCTTT
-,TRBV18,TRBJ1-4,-,CASSPQGGNEKLFF,TGTGCCAGCTCACCGCAGGGTGGGAATGAAAAACTGTTTTTT
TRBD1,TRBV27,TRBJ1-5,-,CASSALPGTGVTGLTLPNQPQHF,TGTGCCAGCAGTGCCCTCCCCGGGACAGGGGTAACGGGTCTCACGCTCCCCAATCAGCCCCAGCATTTT
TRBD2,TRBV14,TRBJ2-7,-,CASSQRTSGVVYEQYF,TGTGCCAGCAGCCAGCGGACTAGCGGGGTGGTCTACGAGCAGTACTTC
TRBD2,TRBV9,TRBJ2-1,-,CASSVELAGGPGEQFF,TGTGCCAGCAGCGTAGAACTAGCGGGGGGCCCTGGTGAGCAGTTCTTC
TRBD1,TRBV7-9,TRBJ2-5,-,CASSPGQGAGETQYF,TGTGCCAGCAGCCCTGGACAGGGGGCTGGAGAGACCCAGTACTTC